This entry features one T cell receptor (beta chain) sequence. Per the original methods: Reference gene primer amplification in the assay estimated nucleated cell counts. Data came from immunoSEQ multiplex PCR; TCRdb stores just in-frame clones and leaves some out. V and J calls and clone size follow that table, whereas D and trimming were derived from the DNA. Among approximately 470,000 clones, approximately 83% were seen once, and the ten largest hold approximately 2.9%. The sample is drawn from a study of blood T cell repertoires in COVID-19. Germline loops: CDR1 SGHTA, CDR2 FQGNSA. Trimming removed 10 bases at V and 6 bases at J, with 13 bases between. CDR3 length: 11 amino acids.

The sequenced sample consisted of peripheral blood. This chain connects TRBV7-2 to TRBJ2-7; D might be TRBD1 (6 bases). This receptor was taken from a human donor in a cohort sampled during active COVID-19. The CDR3 bases are TGTGCCATCTTCAGGGGCCGCGAGCAGTACTTC. It specifies CAIFRGREQYF. Complete variable domain (other parts from reference TRBV7-2 and TRBJ2-7): GAGVSQSPSNKVTEKGKDVELRCDPISGHTALYWYRQSLGQGLEFLIYFQGNSAPDKSGLPSDRFSAERTGGSVSTLTIQRTQQEDSAVYLCAIFRGREQYFGPGTRLTVT.